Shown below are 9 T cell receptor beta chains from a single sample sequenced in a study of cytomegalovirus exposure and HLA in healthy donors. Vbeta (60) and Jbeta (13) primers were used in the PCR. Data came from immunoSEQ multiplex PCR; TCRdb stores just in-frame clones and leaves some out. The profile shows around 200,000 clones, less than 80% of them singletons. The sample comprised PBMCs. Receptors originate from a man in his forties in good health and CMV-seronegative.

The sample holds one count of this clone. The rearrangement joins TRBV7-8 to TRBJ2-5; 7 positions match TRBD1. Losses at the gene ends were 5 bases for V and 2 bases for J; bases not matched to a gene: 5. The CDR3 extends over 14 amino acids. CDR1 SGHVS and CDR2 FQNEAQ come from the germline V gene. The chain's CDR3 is CASSDRTGQETQYF. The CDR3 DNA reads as TGTGCCAGCAGCGACCGGACAGGTCAAGAGACCCAGTACTTC.

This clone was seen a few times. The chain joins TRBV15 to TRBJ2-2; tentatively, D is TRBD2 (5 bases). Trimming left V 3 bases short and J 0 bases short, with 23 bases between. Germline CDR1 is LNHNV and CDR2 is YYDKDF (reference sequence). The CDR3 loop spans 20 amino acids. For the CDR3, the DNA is TGTGCCACCAGCAGCACCCGGTCGAGCGGAGGAACCCCGAACACCGGGGAGCTGTTTTTT. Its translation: CATSSTRSSGGTPNTGELFF.

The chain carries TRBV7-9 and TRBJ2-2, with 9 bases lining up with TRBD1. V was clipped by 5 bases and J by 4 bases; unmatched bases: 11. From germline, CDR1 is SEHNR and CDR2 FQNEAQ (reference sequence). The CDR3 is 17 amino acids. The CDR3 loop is CASSPRTGERGTGELFF. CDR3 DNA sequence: TGTGCCAGCAGCCCAAGGACAGGGGAGAGGGGCACCGGGGAGCTGTTTTTT.

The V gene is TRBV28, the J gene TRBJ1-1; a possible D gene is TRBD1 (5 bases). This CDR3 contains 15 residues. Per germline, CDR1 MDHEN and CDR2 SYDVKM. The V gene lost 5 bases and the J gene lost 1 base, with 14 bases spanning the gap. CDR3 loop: CASSPKGFRNTEAFF. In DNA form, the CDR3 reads TGTGCCAGCAGTCCCAAGGGGTTCAGGAACACTGAAGCTTTCTTT.

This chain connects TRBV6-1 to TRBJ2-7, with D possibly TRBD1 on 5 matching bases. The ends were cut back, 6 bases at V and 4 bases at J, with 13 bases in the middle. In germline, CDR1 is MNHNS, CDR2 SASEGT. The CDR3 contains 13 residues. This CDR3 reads CASSNVQAYEQYF. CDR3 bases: TGTGCCAGCAGCAACGTACAGGCTTACGAGCAGTACTTC.

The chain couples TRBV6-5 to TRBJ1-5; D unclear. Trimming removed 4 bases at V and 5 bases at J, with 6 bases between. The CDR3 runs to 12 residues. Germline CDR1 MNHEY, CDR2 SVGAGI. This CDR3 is CASSSEYQPQHF. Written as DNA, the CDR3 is TGTGCCAGCAGTTCGGAGTATCAGCCCCAGCATTTT.

The CDR3 DNA reads as TGTGCCAGCAGCTCGGACAGGATTAACACCGGGGAGCTGTTTTTT. Amino acids: CASSSDRINTGELFF. The chain employs TRBV6-5 and TRBJ2-2, with 7 bases aligning to TRBD1. Per germline, CDR1 MNHEY and CDR2 SVGAGI. Germline trimming cut 6 bases from V and 2 bases from J; bases unmatched to any gene: 6. The CDR3 is 15 residues long.

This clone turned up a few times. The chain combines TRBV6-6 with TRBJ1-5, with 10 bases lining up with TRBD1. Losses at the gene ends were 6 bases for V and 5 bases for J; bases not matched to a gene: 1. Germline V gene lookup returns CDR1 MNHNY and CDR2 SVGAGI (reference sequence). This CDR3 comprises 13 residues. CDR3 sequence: CASRTGGDQPQHF. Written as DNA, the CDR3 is TGTGCCAGCAGGACAGGGGGCGATCAGCCCCAGCATTTT.

The CDR3 here is CASSRGPDEQYF. In nucleotides, the CDR3 is TGTGCCAGCAGCCGAGGCCCCGACGAGCAGTACTTC. The chain employs TRBV6-5 and TRBJ2-5; D is unclear. The end of the DNA aligns better with TRBJ2-7, so the J call may be wrong. The CDR3 has 12 amino acids. Germline V lookup: CDR1 MNHEY, CDR2 SVGAGI.